The rows below give T cell receptor beta chains drawn from one sample of a study of blood T cell repertoires in COVID-19. Sequencing used immunoSEQ multiplex PCR; TCRdb keeps in-frame clones, though not all of them. The sample has about 150,000 clones; under 85% are singletons. Specimen: peripheral blood. The receptors originated from a woman aged 80 or over with acute or convalescent COVID-19. CDR3s include the opening cysteine and the closing phenylalanine or tryptophan.

TRBJ2-2 TRBV10-3 CAITPGTGELFF
TRBJ1-4 TRBV7-9 CASSPHVTNEKLFF
TRBJ2-3 TRBV7-2 CASSLGLLVADTQYF
TRBJ2-3 TRBV6-5 CASSWDRSTDTQYF
TRBJ2-4 TRBV7-9 CASSPDGQGGPIQYF
TRBJ2-3 TRBV29-1 CSVVAGAITDTQYF
TRBJ2-3 TRBV7-9 CASSPQGGGQVTDTQYF
TRBJ1-5 TRBV29-1 CSVLRGAGEPQHF
TRBJ2-7 TRBV29-1 CSVAWQEQREQYF
TRBJ2-1 TRBV18 CASSLASGGYNEQFF
TRBJ1-2 TRBV5-4 CASSYRSGIDYGYTF
TRBJ2-5 TRBV5-1 CASSPGTRGWETQYF
TRBJ2-5 TRBV12-3/TRBV12-4 CASKAAGETQYF
TRBJ1-4 TRBV4-3 CASSQSLVEKLFF
TRBJ1-2 TRBV30 CAWIPGVDREYGYTF
TRBJ1-1 TRBV7-8 CASSSGVGVSEAFF
TRBJ1-4 TRBV19 CASNHHTRTGQASNEKLFF
TRBJ2-7 TRBV5-6 CASSHSTRTGKMGEQYF
TRBJ2-2 TRBV19 CATKTGQLNTGELFF
TRBJ1-1 TRBV11-1 CASSEDRAEAFF
TRBJ1-6 TRBV28 CASSTYRDTYSPLHF
TRBJ2-5 TRBV7-9 CASKEGDGTQYF
TRBJ2-7 TRBV4-2 CASSQTSESYEQYF
TRBJ1-2 TRBV19 CASTVLSFSSYGYTF
TRBJ2-7 TRBV30 CAWRFKGQLPEQYF
TRBJ1-5 TRBV5-5 CASSLDGDWNQPQHF
TRBJ1-2 TRBV27 CASSLNLGQPYGYTF
TRBJ1-1 TRBV27 CASSFNGRTEAFF
TRBJ1-3 TRBV25-1 CASSAKTAFSGNTIYF
TRBJ2-4 TRBV5-1 CASSLSVAGSAKNIQYF
TRBJ2-3 TRBV2 CASKLSDTQYF
TRBJ2-7 TRBV10-3 CAIRGQASLGEQYF
TRBJ1-2 TRBV19 CASNYDRANYGYTF
TRBJ1-3 TRBV7-2 CASSVEGARASGNTIYF
TRBJ1-4 TRBV19 CASSITSGSNEKLFF
TRBJ1-3 TRBV11-3 CASSVRSSAAGNTIYF
TRBJ2-3 TRBV2 CASSEAVGSPFYGDTQYF
TRBJ1-1 TRBV6-6 CASSQQGNTEAFF
TRBJ2-2 TRBV18 CASSPSNPRGTGELFF